These 31 T cell receptor beta chains came from one sample sequenced in a study of identical twins. MiXCR, run by TCRdb on the 5' RACE reads, gives a single entry per CDR3 protein. The sample has 350,000 to 400,000 distinct CDR3 sequences, 8.5% to 10% seen once; the top ten hold about 8.1%. Sequenced material: naive T cells sorted from blood. These receptors all stem from a woman between 50 and 59 years old in good health.

This clonotype was seen only a few times. As DNA, the CDR3 is TGTGCCAGCAGCTTAGCCGGGACAGGGGGTTCCTACGAGCAGTACGTC. This encodes CASSLAGTGGSYEQYV. The chain joins TRBV7-9 to TRBJ2-7, with 11 bases identical to TRBD1. CDR1 and CDR2 (germline): SEHNR, FQNEAQ (reference sequence). The CDR3 is 16 residues long. With V trimmed by 0 bases and J by 1 base, 2 bases remained unmatched.

This clonotype appeared a few times. This chain connects TRBV20-1 to TRBJ2-7, with TRBD1 matching over 7 bases. Trimming removed 4 bases from V and 4 bases from J; junction bases left unmatched: 7. This CDR3 is 13 amino acids long. The germline gives CDR1 DFQATT, CDR2 SNEGSKA (reference sequence). CDR3 DNA: TGCAGTGCTACCATGACAGGGTCGTACGAGCAGTACGTC. Protein: CSATMTGSYEQYV.

The sample holds many counts of this clonotype. V usage is TRBV27 and J usage is TRBJ2-1; TRBD2 matches at 11 bases. The CDR3 is 15 amino acids. The germline CDR1 and CDR2 sequences are MNHEY and SMNVEV (reference sequence). J lost 5 bases, V lost 3 bases, and 3 bases had no gene match. CDR3 coding DNA: TGTGCCAGCAGTTTTCTAGCGGGAGGTAACAATGAGCAGTTCTTC. It yields the protein CASSFLAGGNNEQFF.

The chain recombines TRBV5-6 with TRBJ2-7, with D uncertain. Trimming removed 3 bases at V and 3 bases at J, with 13 bases between. The CDR3 sequence is 14 residues long. Germline V gene lookup returns CDR1 SGHDT and CDR2 YYEEEE. CDR3 nucleotide sequence: TGTGCCAGCAGCTCCCCGGGTCAGCTCTACGAGCAGTACGTC. This gives the protein CASSSPGQLYEQYV.

The CDR3 protein is CASATGSYTQYF. Here the CDR3 DNA reads TGTGCCAGCGCCACGGGATCGTATACGCAGTATTTT. The rearrangement links TRBV7-8 to TRBJ2-3, with a tentative D call TRBD2 (5 bases). Germline values: CDR1 SGHVS, CDR2 FQNEAQ. The V gene lost 8 bases and the J gene lost 7 bases, with 13 bases spanning the gap. The length of the CDR3 is 12 residues. The entire variable domain, with the rest obtained from reference TRBV7-8 and TRBJ2-3, is as follows: GAGVSQSPRYKVAKRGQDVALRCDPISGHVSLFWYQQALGQGPEFLTYFQNEAQLDKSGLPSDRFFAERPEGSVSTLKIQRTQQEDSAVYLCASATGSYTQYFGPGTRLTVL.

In this sample, this clonotype turned up many times. The rearrangement uses TRBV12-3 or TRBV12-4 and TRBJ1-2; unclear D gene. The CDR3 length is 13 residues. V dropped 1 base and J dropped 5 bases, with 8 bases sitting between them. The CDR3 protein is CASSLGRQYGYTF. The CDR3 DNA follows: TGTGCCAGCAGTTTAGGTCGGCAGTATGGCTACACCTTC.

This clonotype was seen many times. V is TRBV11-3 and J is TRBJ1-1; maybe TRBD1 (6 bases). Germline assignment: CDR1 SGHNT and CDR2 YENEEA. Between the trimmed V and J ends, which lost 5 bases and 1 base, there was a span of 14 bases. The CDR3 loop spans 15 amino acids. In nucleotides, the CDR3 is TGTGCCAGCAGCCCCCGGGACACCCCGAACACTGAAGCTTTCTTT. Amino acid sequence: CASSPRDTPNTEAFF.

There are a few counts of this clonotype. V is TRBV5-1 and J is TRBJ2-3; 10 bases line up with TRBD2. J lost 5 bases, V lost 2 bases, and 2 bases had no gene match. The CDR3 has 14 residues. The germline gives CDR1 SGHRS, CDR2 YFSETQ. This CDR3 is CASSLAGGIDTQYF. As DNA, the CDR3 is TGCGCCAGCAGCTTAGCGGGAGGGATAGATACGCAGTATTTT.

This clonotype was found a few times. The chain employs TRBV29-1 and TRBJ1-1; a possible D gene is TRBD1 (5 bases). The germline CDR1 and CDR2 sequences are SQVTM and ANQGSEA. The CDR3 runs 12 residues. Trimming stripped 7 bases from V and 4 bases from J, with 13 bases between. In DNA form, the CDR3 reads TGCAGCGCCCTTAACGGGGGCACTGAAGCTTTCTTT. Translation: CSALNGGTEAFF.

This clonotype has more than one count but fewer than ten. The chain is built from TRBV5-1 and TRBJ1-1; D is ambiguous. Looked up from germline, CDR1 is SGHRS and CDR2 is YFSETQ. The CDR3 length is 15 residues. V dropped 4 bases and J dropped 0 bases, with 13 bases sitting between them. This CDR3 is CASSPLQTMNTEAFF. The CDR3 DNA reads TGCGCCAGCAGCCCCCTACAGACAATGAACACTGAAGCTTTCTTT.

This clonotype was picked up a small number of times. The chain couples TRBV7-3 to TRBJ2-2; the D gene is possibly TRBD1 (6 bases). This CDR3 is built from 15 residues. The ends were cut back, 5 bases at V and 7 bases at J, with 17 bases in the middle. CDR1 is SGHTA and CDR2 is FQGTGA in the germline V gene. DNA for the CDR3: TGTGCCAGCAGCCCAGTGGGCAGGGGTGACGGGGAGCTGTTTTTT. This encodes CASSPVGRGDGELFF.

The genes are TRBV6-6 and TRBJ1-1; D ambiguous. The CDR3 consists of 14 residues. Germline loops: CDR1 MNHNY, CDR2 SVGAGI (reference sequence). V gave up 2 bases and J gave up 1 base, with 8 bases separating them. DNA of the CDR3: TGTGCCAGCAGTTACCCCGGACCGAACACTGAAGCTTTCTTT. Encoded protein: CASSYPGPNTEAFF.

This clonotype showed up just a few times. The DNA of the CDR3 is TGTGCCAGCAGCCCTGACAGGGTGGGTCAGCATTTT. This translates into CASSPDRVGQHF. The gene calls are TRBV6-5 and TRBJ1-5; 7 bases are a match to TRBD1. The germline V gene has CDR1 MNHEY and CDR2 SVGAGI. J lost 13 bases, V lost 6 bases, and 9 bases had no gene match. The CDR3 has 12 residues.

This clonotype was recorded many times. J is TRBJ1-5 and V is TRBV25-1; D is possibly TRBD1 (5 bases). Germline CDR1 reads MGHDK; CDR2 reads SYGVNS. V was pared by 5 bases and J by 1 base, with 9 bases between. The length of the CDR3 is 14 residues. The chain's CDR3 is CASSFRGSNQPQHF. DNA of the CDR3: TGTGCCAGCAGTTTTCGGGGGAGCAATCAGCCCCAGCATTTT.

This clonotype was counted many times. This chain uses TRBV7-8 with TRBJ1-1; possible D gene TRBD1, 6 bases. The germline V gene encodes CDR1 SGHVS and CDR2 FQNEAQ. The CDR3 is 17 amino acids. Trimming left V 2 bases short and J 6 bases short, with 22 bases between. The CDR3 protein is CASSLTEQGLRGAEAFF. Written as DNA, the CDR3 is TGTGCCAGCAGCTTAACGGAACAGGGTTTAAGAGGCGCTGAAGCTTTCTTT.

There are a few counts of this clonotype. The chain carries TRBV12-3 or TRBV12-4 and TRBJ2-2; D is unclear. V was cut by 7 bases and J by 0 bases, with 12 bases left in between. CDR3 length equals 15 residues. The CDR3 nucleotides read TGTGCCAGCACCCCCAGTCGGGCGAACACCGGGGAGCTGTTTTTT. This gives the protein CASTPSRANTGELFF.

The J gene is TRBJ1-1, the V gene TRBV7-2, with D possibly being TRBD1 (5 bases). Between the trimmed V and J ends, which lost 3 bases and 5 bases, there was a span of 22 bases. Germline assignment: CDR1 SGHTA and CDR2 FQGNSA. The length of the CDR3 is 17 residues. The CDR3 is CASSFRVGLGINTEAFF. The CDR3 nucleotides are TGTGCCAGCAGCTTCAGGGTCGGGTTAGGGATTAATACTGAAGCTTTCTTT.

At least ten counts were recorded for this clonotype. A junction end diverges from the germline sequence, so it may reflect a read error. The chain joins TRBV7-9 to TRBJ2-7; D remains ambiguous. Germline-derived CDR1 and CDR2 are SEHNR and FQNEAQ (reference sequence). The CDR3 covers 14 residues. Written as DNA, the CDR3 is TGCGCCAGCAGCTTGGGTCGGAGCTCCTACGAGCAGTACTTC. Translation gives CASSLGRSSYEQYF.

The sample holds many counts of this clonotype. V and J are TRBV5-4 and TRBJ2-3, with 16 nucleotides matching TRBD2. The germline V gene has CDR1 SGHNT and CDR2 YYREEE (reference sequence). The CDR3 totals 16 residues. Losses at the gene ends were 4 bases for V and 9 bases for J; bases not matched to a gene: 8. CDR3 sequence (DNA): TGTGCCAGCAGCGCGGGACTAGCGGGAGGGGAGGACACGCAGTATTTT. Translation: CASSAGLAGGEDTQYF.

This sequence joins TRBV4-1 and TRBJ2-1; 13 bases map to TRBD2. The trim removed 4 bases at V and 7 bases at J, leaving 7 bases unmatched. Germline CDR1 MGHRA, CDR2 YSYEKL. The CDR3 loop spans 16 amino acids. The CDR3 DNA follows: TGCGCCAGCAGCCTAATACTAGCGGGAGGGCGGAATGAGCAGTTCTTC. This codes for CASSLILAGGRNEQFF.

This clonotype was counted many times. The rearrangement uses TRBV20-1 and TRBJ1-4; 7 nucleotides line up with TRBD1. J was trimmed by 0 bases and V by 6 bases; bases with no gene match: 7. In germline, CDR1 is DFQATT, CDR2 SNEGSKA (reference sequence). The CDR3 extends over 15 amino acids. The CDR3, as DNA: TGCAGTGCGAGACAGGGAATGGCAACTAATGAAAAACTGTTTTTT. This encodes CSARQGMATNEKLFF.

This clonotype occurred a few times. The chain links TRBV2 to TRBJ1-1, with D perhaps matching TRBD1 (5 bases). The germline V gene encodes CDR1 SNHLY and CDR2 FYNNEI. This CDR3 is 13 amino acids long. The germline V and J ends were trimmed by 6 bases and 4 bases, with 12 bases remaining between them. The CDR3 is CASRVGEATEAFF. The CDR3 bases are TGTGCCAGCAGGGTGGGGGAAGCCACTGAAGCTTTCTTT.

V is TRBV29-1 and J is TRBJ2-7; 12 bases agree with TRBD2. This CDR3 has 15 residues. The junction had 5 bases not matched to a gene; V was cut back by 2 bases and J by 3 bases. The germline V gene encodes CDR1 SQVTM and CDR2 ANQGSEA. CDR3 amino acids: CSVELPTSGSYEQYF. Written as DNA, the CDR3 is TGCAGCGTTGAACTCCCGACTAGCGGGAGCTACGAGCAGTACTTC.

This clonotype has just a few counts. The genes are TRBV27 and TRBJ2-7; D unresolved. V was clipped by 2 bases and J by 4 bases, with 12 bases between them. This CDR3 contains 14 residues. Germline CDR1 reads MNHEY; CDR2 reads SMNVEV (reference sequence). CDR3 residues: CASSLRLVGYEQYF. The CDR3, as DNA: TGTGCCAGCAGTTTACGCCTAGTCGGGTACGAGCAGTACTTC.

This chain links TRBV21-1 with TRBJ2-3. TRBV21-1 is annotated as a pseudogene. The CDR3 length is 17 residues. CDR3 residues: CASSKADKWTSTDTQYF. CDR3 DNA: TGTGCCAGCAGCAAAGCGGACAAATGGACTAGCACAGATACGCAGTATTTT.

This clonotype was seen many times. This sequence joins TRBV3-1 and TRBJ2-2; 11 positions match TRBD2. The V segment lost 4 bases and the J segment 1 base; nucleotides outside the gene matches: 2. This CDR3 region has 16 residues. Germline lookup yields CDR1 LGHDT and CDR2 YNNKEL (reference sequence). The CDR3 here is CASSLGLAGNTGELFF. The CDR3 DNA follows: TGTGCCAGCAGCCTTGGACTAGCGGGGAACACCGGGGAGCTGTTTTTT.

This clonotype was recorded at least ten times. The CDR3 coding sequence is TGCGCCAGCAGTGCGAAGGCCGGGCCCCAGCATTTT. Its protein product is CASSAKAGPQHF. V usage is TRBV10-1 and J usage is TRBJ1-5; D is unclear. The germline gives CDR1 WNHNN, CDR2 SYGVQD (reference sequence). This CDR3 region has 12 residues. V dropped 4 bases and J dropped 9 bases, with 10 bases sitting between them.

J is TRBJ2-7 and V is TRBV20-1; D might be TRBD2 (6 bases). The CDR3 consists of 12 residues. The germline gives CDR1 DFQATT, CDR2 SNEGSKA (reference sequence). V gave up 2 bases and J gave up 5 bases, with 10 bases separating them. The chain's CDR3 is CSARPPGDEQYV. In DNA form, the CDR3 reads TGCAGTGCTAGACCCCCGGGGGACGAGCAGTACGTC.

This clonotype was observed a handful of times. V is TRBV10-2 and J is TRBJ2-1; TRBD2 agrees at 8 bases. The CDR3 runs to 19 residues. V trimming: 10 bases; J trimming: 0 bases; junction bases outside the gene matches: 20. In germline, CDR1 is WSHSY, CDR2 SAAADI. The CDR3 reads CATWGRPGLEEVSYNEQFF. The CDR3, as DNA: TGCGCCACCTGGGGGAGGCCGGGACTAGAAGAAGTCTCCTACAATGAGCAGTTCTTC.

This clonotype was detected many times. The chain uses TRBV7-2 and TRBJ2-1, with 10 bases fitting TRBD2. Germline CDR1 reads SGHTA; CDR2 reads FQGNSA. This CDR3 comprises 16 residues. Trimming removed 5 bases from V and 4 bases from J; junction bases left unmatched: 8. The CDR3 nucleotides are TGTGCCAGCAGCCCGCCGGGACTAGCGCGTTACAATGAGCAGTTCTTC. It is translated as CASSPPGLARYNEQFF.

Many counts were recorded for this clonotype. The chain recombines TRBV15 with TRBJ2-7; TRBD2 agrees at 8 bases. Germline lookup yields CDR1 LNHNV and CDR2 YYDKDF (reference sequence). The CDR3 is made up of 13 amino acids. V lost 8 bases to trimming and J lost 4 bases; unmatched junction nucleotides: 7. CDR3 sequence (DNA): TGTGCCACCGGACGGGAGGGGTTATACGAGCAGTACTTC. This translates into CATGREGLYEQYF.